This is a list of T cell receptor beta chains from one sample in a study of Ad26.COV2.S vaccination and SARS-CoV-2 variants. Produced via immunoSEQ multiplex PCR; TCRdb's table is partial and in-frame only. This sample has hundreds of thousands of clones, with about 90% found just once. Sequences were derived from peripheral blood, sampled in a trial of Ad26.COV2.S vaccine versus placebo. The receptors derive from a person aged 18-65 years who received the Ad26.COV2.S COVID-19 vaccine or a placebo. Each CDR3 is given with its conserved first and last residue. D genes are given only for firm matches. Size is stated for part of the rows, as once, few or many counts, or as a class when the clone is expanded.

D gene	V gene	J gene	clone size	CDR3 protein	CDR3 DNA
TRBD2	TRBV5-4	TRBJ2-1	.	CASSSGGTSGRYNEQFF	TGTGCCAGCAGCTCTGGAGGTACTAGCGGAAGATACAATGAGCAGTTCTTC
.	TRBV27	TRBJ1-6	.	CASRLRAYNSPLHF	TGTGCCAGCAGGCTCAGGGCCTATAATTCACCCCTCCACTTT
TRBD1	TRBV7-3	TRBJ2-5	.	CASSPGGQEETQYF	TGTGCCAGCAGTCCAGGGGGCCAGGAAGAGACCCAGTACTTC
.	TRBV5-1	TRBJ2-1	.	CASKDFQGNEQFF	TGCGCCAGCAAAGATTTCCAGGGGAATGAGCAGTTCTTC
.	TRBV24-1	TRBJ2-5	.	CATSDRMRGRETQYF	TGTGCCACCAGTGATCGAATGAGGGGCCGGGAGACCCAGTACTTC
.	TRBV6-5	TRBJ1-5	few	CASSRDSNQPQHF	TGTGCCAGCAGTCGAGATAGCAATCAGCCCCAGCATTTT
.	TRBV7-9	TRBJ1-3	.	CASSLGTVRGVSDTIYF	TGTGCCAGCAGCTTAGGTACGGTCCGGGGAGTCTCGGACACCATATATTTT
.	TRBV5-6	TRBJ1-2	.	CASSLGQGVDYGYTF	TGTGCCAGCAGCTTGGGTCAGGGAGTAGACTATGGCTACACCTTC
.	TRBV5-6	TRBJ1-2	.	CASSLLPLGVYGYTF	TGTGCCAGCAGCTTGCTCCCCCTGGGCGTTTATGGCTACACCTTC
.	TRBV2	TRBJ1-1	.	CASSPGRNTEAFF	TGTGCCAGCAGTCCAGGGCGGAACACTGAAGCTTTCTTT
TRBD1	TRBV27	TRBJ2-7	.	CASSIRDRSRLSSYEQYF	TGTGCCAGCAGTATACGGGACAGATCACGCCTTAGCTCCTACGAGCAGTACTTC
.	TRBV12-3/TRBV12-4	TRBJ1-1	.	CASSLRQDTEAFF	TGTGCCAGCAGTTTAAGGCAGGACACTGAAGCTTTCTTT
.	TRBV6-5	TRBJ1-1	.	CASSYFRGHPEAFF	TGTGCCAGCAGTTACTTTCGGGGACACCCTGAAGCTTTCTTT
.	TRBV6-5	TRBJ2-5	.	CASSKGWDSRTQYF	TGTGCCAGCAGTAAGGGTTGGGACTCAAGGACCCAGTACTTC
.	TRBV11-2	TRBJ1-5	.	CASSLATGNQPQHF	TGTGCCAGCAGCTTAGCCACGGGTAATCAGCCCCAGCATTTT
TRBD1	TRBV19	TRBJ2-2	.	CASSRTGRDTGELFF	TGTGCCAGTAGTCGGACAGGGCGCGACACCGGGGAGCTGTTTTTT
TRBD2	TRBV6-6	TRBJ2-4	.	CASSSTSLAGGLRGYF	TGTGCCAGCAGTTCGACGTCACTAGCGGGGGGCCTTCGTGGGTACTTC
.	TRBV20-1	TRBJ2-3	.	CSGAAADTQYF	TGCAGTGGGGCAGCAGCAGATACGCAGTATTTT
.	TRBV5-4	TRBJ2-3	.	CASSLEGDTQYF	TGTGCCAGCAGCTTGGAGGGAGATACGCAGTATTTT